A selection of T cell receptor beta chains follows, all from one sample in a study of blood T cell repertoires in COVID-19. Profiling relied on immunoSEQ multiplex PCR, and the TCRdb table lists in-frame clones only, not all of them. This table has approximately 300,000 clones, 86% appearing once. The sequencing sample was made of peripheral blood. These receptors originate from a woman aged 50 to 65 with acute or convalescent COVID-19. Each CDR3 is given with its conserved first and last residue. Fields, in order: V gene, D gene, clone size, J gene, CDR3 protein, CDR3 DNA. D genes are given only for firm matches. Some rows have no size entry. The others give once, few or many, or a class for an expanded clone.

v_gene: TRBV7-2
d_gene: TRBD2
abundance: -
j_gene: TRBJ2-7
CDR3aa: CASSMAGGPNSYEQYF
CDR3nt: TGTGCCAGCAGCATGGCGGGAGGGCCCAACTCCTACGAGCAGTACTTC

v_gene: TRBV28
d_gene: -
abundance: few
j_gene: TRBJ2-2
CDR3aa: CASSFRNTGELFF
CDR3nt: TGTGCCAGCAGTTTCCGGAACACCGGGGAGCTGTTTTTT

v_gene: TRBV4-1
d_gene: TRBD2
abundance: -
j_gene: TRBJ2-7
CDR3aa: CASSPIRTSGTYEQYF
CDR3nt: TGCGCCAGCAGCCCAATTAGGACTAGCGGAACCTACGAGCAGTACTTC

v_gene: TRBV7-3
d_gene: -
abundance: -
j_gene: TRBJ2-1
CDR3aa: CASSLNEYNEQFF
CDR3nt: TGTGCCAGCAGCTTAAACGAGTACAATGAGCAGTTCTTC

v_gene: TRBV5-1
d_gene: -
abundance: -
j_gene: TRBJ1-1
CDR3aa: CASSQDRMNTEAFF
CDR3nt: TGCGCCAGCAGCCAGGACAGAATGAACACTGAAGCTTTCTTT

v_gene: TRBV20-1
d_gene: -
abundance: -
j_gene: TRBJ1-2
CDR3aa: CSAEAMYGYTF
CDR3nt: TGCAGTGCTGAGGCGATGTATGGCTACACCTTC

v_gene: TRBV18
d_gene: TRBD1
abundance: -
j_gene: TRBJ2-7
CDR3aa: CASSQGQGPNEQYF
CDR3nt: TGTGCCAGCTCGCAAGGACAGGGCCCAAACGAGCAGTACTTC

v_gene: TRBV30
d_gene: -
abundance: -
j_gene: TRBJ1-4
CDR3aa: CAWSVTGLGKLFF
CDR3nt: TGTGCCTGGAGTGTAACGGGACTAGGAAAACTGTTTTTT

v_gene: TRBV7-2
d_gene: -
abundance: -
j_gene: TRBJ1-2
CDR3aa: CASTLIEGGSYGYTF
CDR3nt: TGTGCCAGCACCCTAATTGAGGGGGGGTCCTATGGCTACACCTTC

v_gene: TRBV19
d_gene: TRBD1
abundance: -
j_gene: TRBJ1-1
CDR3aa: CASSAKDRGRTEAFF
CDR3nt: TGTGCCAGTAGCGCTAAGGACAGGGGACGCACTGAAGCTTTCTTT

v_gene: TRBV18
d_gene: TRBD1
abundance: -
j_gene: TRBJ1-4
CDR3aa: CASSPTGTVTTNEKLFF
CDR3nt: TGTGCCAGCTCACCTACCGGGACAGTGACAACTAATGAAAAACTGTTTTTT

v_gene: TRBV28
d_gene: -
abundance: -
j_gene: TRBJ1-2
CDR3aa: CASILPGVPYGYTF
CDR3nt: TGTGCCAGCATCCTCCCAGGGGTTCCTTATGGCTACACCTTC

v_gene: TRBV19
d_gene: -
abundance: once
j_gene: TRBJ2-7
CDR3aa: CASSIVRDILYEQYF
CDR3nt: TGTGCCAGTAGTATAGTTCGGGACATACTATACGAGCAGTACTTC

v_gene: TRBV29-1
d_gene: TRBD2
abundance: -
j_gene: TRBJ2-2
CDR3aa: CSVASGTAGELFF
CDR3nt: TGCAGCGTCGCTAGCGGGACGGCCGGGGAGCTGTTTTTT

v_gene: TRBV9
d_gene: -
abundance: -
j_gene: TRBJ2-7
CDR3aa: CASSVDPGMGEQYF
CDR3nt: TGTGCCAGCAGCGTAGACCCAGGGATGGGCGAGCAGTACTTC